The source of this TCR beta chain is a study of human T cells and chemical hapten exposure. This CDR3 is built from 16 residues. Per germline, CDR1 DFQATT and CDR2 SNEGSKA (reference sequence). Trimming at V came to 0 bases and at J to 8 bases, leaving 10 bases not matched to a gene. Time point in this sample: patch test 1, 2 weeks after DPC sensitization. Treatment in this sample: therapeutic diphenylcyclopropenone sensitization with weekly scalp DPC. Each donor was an alopecia patient between 18 and 70 years of age who qualified for DPC. Each CDR3 protein is one row after TCRdb ran MiXCR on the RACE reads. The table includes approximately 340,000 distinct CDR3 sequences, roughly 6.9% detected once.

This receptor was obtained from a woman aged 18-29 years with alopecia areata. Some clones in this sample may be carry-over from other donors' samples. The specimen comprised whole blood, sampled in connection with sensitization to the hapten diphenylcyclopropenone (DPC). This rearrangement joins TRBV20-1 to TRBJ1-6, with TRBD1 identical over 7 bases. The CDR3 is CSARDSDRVRHSPLHF. The CDR3, as DNA: TGCAGTGCTAGAGATAGTGACAGGGTGAGGCATTCACCCCTCCACTTT.